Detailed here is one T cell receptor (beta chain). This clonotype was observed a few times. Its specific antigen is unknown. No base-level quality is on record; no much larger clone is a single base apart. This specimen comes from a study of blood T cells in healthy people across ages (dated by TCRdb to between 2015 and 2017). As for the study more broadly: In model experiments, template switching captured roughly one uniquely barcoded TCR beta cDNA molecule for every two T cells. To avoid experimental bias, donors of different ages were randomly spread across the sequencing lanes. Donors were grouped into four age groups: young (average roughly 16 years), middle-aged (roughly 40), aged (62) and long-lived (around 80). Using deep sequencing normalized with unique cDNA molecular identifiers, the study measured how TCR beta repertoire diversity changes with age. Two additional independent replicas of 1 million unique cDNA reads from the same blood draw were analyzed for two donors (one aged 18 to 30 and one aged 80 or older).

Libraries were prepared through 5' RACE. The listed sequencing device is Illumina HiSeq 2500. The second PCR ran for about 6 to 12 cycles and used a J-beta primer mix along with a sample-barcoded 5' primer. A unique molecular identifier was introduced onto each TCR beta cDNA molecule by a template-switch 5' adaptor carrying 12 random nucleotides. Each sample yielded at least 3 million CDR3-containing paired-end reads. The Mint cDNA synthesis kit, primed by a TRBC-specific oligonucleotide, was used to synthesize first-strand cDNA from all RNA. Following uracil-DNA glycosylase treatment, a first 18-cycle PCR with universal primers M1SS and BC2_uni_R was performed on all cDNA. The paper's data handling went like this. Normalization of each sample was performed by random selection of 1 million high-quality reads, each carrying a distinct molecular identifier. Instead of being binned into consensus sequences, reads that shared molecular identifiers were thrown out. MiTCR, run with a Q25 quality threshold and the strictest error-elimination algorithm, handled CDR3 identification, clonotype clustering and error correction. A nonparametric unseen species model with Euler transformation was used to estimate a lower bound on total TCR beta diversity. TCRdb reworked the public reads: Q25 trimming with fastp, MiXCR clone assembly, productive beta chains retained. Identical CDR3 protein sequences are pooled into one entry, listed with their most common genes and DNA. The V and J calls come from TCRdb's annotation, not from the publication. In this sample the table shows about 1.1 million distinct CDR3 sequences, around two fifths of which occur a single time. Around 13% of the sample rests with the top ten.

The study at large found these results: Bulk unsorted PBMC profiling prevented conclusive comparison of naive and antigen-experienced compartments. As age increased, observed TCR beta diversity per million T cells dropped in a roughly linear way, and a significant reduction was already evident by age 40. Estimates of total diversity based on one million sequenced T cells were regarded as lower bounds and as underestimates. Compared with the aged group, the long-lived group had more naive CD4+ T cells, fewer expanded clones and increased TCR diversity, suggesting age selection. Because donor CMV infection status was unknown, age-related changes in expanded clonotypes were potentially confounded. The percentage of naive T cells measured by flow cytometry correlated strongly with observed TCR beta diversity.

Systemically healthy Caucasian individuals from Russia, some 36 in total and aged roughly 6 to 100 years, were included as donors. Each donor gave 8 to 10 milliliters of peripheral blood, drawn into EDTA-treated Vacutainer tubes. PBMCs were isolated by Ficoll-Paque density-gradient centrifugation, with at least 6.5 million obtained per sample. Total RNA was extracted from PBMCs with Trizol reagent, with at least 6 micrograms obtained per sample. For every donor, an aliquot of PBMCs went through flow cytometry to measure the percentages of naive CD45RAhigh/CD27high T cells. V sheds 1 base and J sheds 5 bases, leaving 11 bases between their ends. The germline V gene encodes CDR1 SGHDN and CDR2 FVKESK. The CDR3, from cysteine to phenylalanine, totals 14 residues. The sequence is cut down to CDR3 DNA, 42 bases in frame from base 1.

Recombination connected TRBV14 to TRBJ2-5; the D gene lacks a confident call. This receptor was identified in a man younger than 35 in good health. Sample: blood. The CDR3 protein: CASSQVSQEETQYF. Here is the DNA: TGTGCCAGCAGCCAAGTGTCCCAAGAGGAGACCCAGTACTTC.